The 15 T cell receptor beta chains given below trace back to one sample, sequenced in a study of cytomegalovirus exposure and HLA in healthy donors. Primers for the PCR totalled 60 Vbeta and 13 Jbeta. Libraries were prepared by immunoSEQ multiplex PCR; TCRdb keeps only in-frame clonotypes and omits some of them. The repertoire includes some 160,000 clones, 55% to 85% of them detected once, and approximately 2.1% sits in the top ten. The sequencing sample was made of PBMCs. These receptors were obtained from a man aged 40-49 years in good health and CMV-seronegative.

J is TRBJ2-1 and V is TRBV6-5, with 8 nucleotides matching TRBD1. CDR3 size: 16 residues. The V segment lost 4 bases and the J segment 5 bases; nucleotides outside the gene matches: 10. Per germline, CDR1 MNHEY and CDR2 SVGAGI. CDR3 sequence reads: CASSLRTGTGHNEQFF. CDR3 bases: TGTGCCAGCAGTTTGCGGACCGGGACAGGACACAATGAGCAGTTCTTC.

The rearrangement uses TRBV2 and TRBJ2-3; possible D gene TRBD2, 6 bases. The CDR3 is made up of 16 amino acids. The germline CDR1 and CDR2 sequences are SNHLY and FYNNEI. V was pared by 1 base and J by 2 bases, with 13 bases between. The CDR3 sequence is CASSEGGILFTDTQYF. CDR3 in DNA: TGTGCCAGCAGTGAAGGCGGGATATTATTCACAGATACGCAGTATTTT. The variable domain in full, with the rest retrieved from reference TRBV2 and TRBJ2-3, is EPEVTQTPSHQVTQMGQEVILRCVPISNHLYFYWYRQILGQKVEFLVSFYNNEISEKSEIFDDQFSVERPDGSNFTLKIRSTKLEDSAMYFCASSEGGILFTDTQYFGPGTRLTVL.

This clone was seen once. This rearrangement joins TRBV29-1 to TRBJ2-1, with 7 bases lining up with TRBD1. Germline lookup yields CDR1 SQVTM and CDR2 ANQGSEA. This CDR3 spans 13 amino acids. V gave up 8 bases and J gave up 3 bases; unmatched junction bases: 7. CDR3 in amino acids: CSLRRTGYNEQFF. The CDR3 DNA sequence: TGCAGCCTAAGGCGGACAGGCTACAATGAGCAGTTCTTC.

The chain joins TRBV10-1 to TRBJ1-1; 8 bases line up with TRBD1. Germline V gene data show CDR1 as WNHNN and CDR2 as SYGVQD (reference sequence). Trimming removed 4 bases from V and 7 bases from J; junction bases left unmatched: 20. This CDR3 spans 18 amino acids. CDR3 loop: CASSGAQTGQGILGEAFF. The CDR3 bases are TGCGCCAGCAGTGGTGCCCAGACCGGACAGGGAATCCTAGGTGAAGCTTTCTTT.

V is TRBV7-9 and J is TRBJ2-3; perhaps TRBD1 as D (6 bases). Looked up from germline, CDR1 is SEHNR and CDR2 is FQNEAQ (reference sequence). The V end lost 6 bases, the J end lost 3 bases, and 16 bases lay between the germline ends. CDR3 length equals 15 residues. The CDR3 region has the DNA TGTGCCAGCAGTTTATTACAGGGTTGGACAGATACGCAGTATTTT. It encodes CASSLLQGWTDTQYF.

V and J are TRBV6-5 and TRBJ1-3, with D unresolved. The CDR3 totals 13 residues. Germline CDR1 and CDR2: MNHEY and SVGAGI. V was shortened by 5 bases and J by 4 bases, with 9 bases between the two germline ends. The CDR3 coding sequence is TGTGCCAGCAGTGCCATCCAGGGAAACACCATATATTTT. Amino acid sequence: CASSAIQGNTIYF.

The chain combines TRBV28 with TRBJ1-1; D perhaps matches TRBD1 (5 bases). Trimming removed 6 bases from V and 4 bases from J, with 15 bases in between. The CDR3 extends over 14 amino acids. CDR1 and CDR2 from the germline V gene are MDHEN and SYDVKM. For the CDR3, the DNA is TGTGCCAGCAGCCTTACTGACGGGGGCACTGAAGCTTTCTTT. This sequence encodes CASSLTDGGTEAFF.

The chain links TRBV19 to TRBJ1-1; perhaps TRBD1 as D (6 bases). Germline V gene data show CDR1 as LNHDA and CDR2 as SQIVND (reference sequence). This CDR3 comprises 14 residues. The ends were cut back, 4 bases at V and 2 bases at J, with 11 bases in the middle. The CDR3 reads CASSKPGVNTEAFF. As DNA, the CDR3 is TGTGCCAGTAGTAAGCCAGGGGTAAACACTGAAGCTTTCTTT.

The rearrangement uses TRBV6-1 and TRBJ2-1; 12 nucleotides match TRBD2. This CDR3 spans 18 amino acids. The J segment lost 1 base and the V segment lost 1 base, leaving 5 bases of the junction unmatched. Germline V gene lookup returns CDR1 MNHNS and CDR2 SASEGT. This CDR3 reads CASSEGGLAGGSYNEQFF. The CDR3 DNA follows: TGTGCCAGCAGTGAAGGGGGGCTAGCGGGGGGGTCCTACAATGAGCAGTTCTTC.

This chain uses TRBV5-1 with TRBJ1-2; maybe TRBD1 (6 bases). V lost 4 bases and J 2 bases, leaving 9 bases between the germline ends. Germline CDR1 reads SGHRS; CDR2 reads YFSETQ. The CDR3 sequence is 13 residues long. CDR3: CASSQDRNYGYTF. For the CDR3, the DNA is TGCGCCAGCAGCCAAGACAGGAACTATGGCTACACCTTC.

This chain joins TRBV10-3 and TRBJ2-3, with D possibly being TRBD2 (5 bases). V dropped 0 bases and J dropped 1 base, with 11 bases sitting between them. This CDR3 region has 16 residues. The germline gives CDR1 ENHRY, CDR2 SYGVKD. CDR3 sequence: CAISESFRGGTDTQYF. DNA for the CDR3: TGTGCCATCAGTGAGTCGTTTCGGGGAGGCACAGATACGCAGTATTTT.

The gene calls are TRBV4-3 and TRBJ1-5; TRBD1 agrees at 8 bases. Germline lookup yields CDR1 LGHNA and CDR2 YSLEER. Unmatched junction bases numbered 24, after V lost 4 bases and J lost 4 bases. The CDR3 runs 21 residues. The CDR3 is CASSRQILGLPGQAINQPQHF. CDR3 bases: TGCGCCAGCAGCCGCCAGATTCTGGGACTCCCGGGACAGGCGATAAATCAGCCCCAGCATTTT.

V is TRBV7-9 and J is TRBJ1-2, with D tentatively TRBD1 (6 bases). Germline CDR1 and CDR2: SEHNR and FQNEAQ (reference sequence). Deletions cut 1 base from V and 4 bases from J, with 10 bases between. The CDR3 loop spans 14 amino acids. This CDR3 is CASSLDGQSYGYTF. The DNA of the CDR3 is TGTGCCAGCAGCTTAGACGGACAGAGCTATGGCTACACCTTC.

V gene TRBV7-2 combines with J gene TRBJ1-5, with 10 nucleotides matching TRBD1. Germline V gene sequence: CDR1 SGHTA, CDR2 FQGNSA. V was clipped by 1 base and J by 0 bases; unmatched bases: 9. The CDR3 covers 19 residues. The CDR3, as DNA: TGTGCCAGCAGCTTAGTTCGGGGACAGGGGCTTTATAGCAATCAGCCCCAGCATTTT. Its translation is CASSLVRGQGLYSNQPQHF. Drawing the rest from reference TRBV7-2 and TRBJ1-5, the complete variable domain is GAGVSQSPSNKVTEKGKDVELRCDPISGHTALYWYRQSLGQGLEFLIYFQGNSAPDKSGLPSDRFSAERTGGSVSTLTIQRTQQEDSAVYLCASSLVRGQGLYSNQPQHFGDGTRLSIL.

The rearrangement links TRBV7-9 to TRBJ2-7; unclear D gene. The CDR3 is 13 amino acids. The germline V gene encodes CDR1 SEHNR and CDR2 FQNEAQ (reference sequence). V was trimmed by 3 bases and J by 6 bases, leaving 12 bases between them. CDR3 loop: CASSLGWALEQYF. The CDR3 DNA is TGTGCCAGCAGCTTGGGCTGGGCCCTCGAGCAGTACTTC.